This T cell receptor beta chain was recorded in a study of cytomegalovirus exposure and HLA in healthy donors. This CDR3 has 15 amino acids. CDR1 is SNHLY, CDR2 FYNNEI, per germline. After removal of 3 bases from V and 4 bases from J, the junction contained 7 bases not matched to a gene. General study points: Follow-up analysis later connected one missense variant in DCLRE1C with trimming of TCR beta V- and J-genes. As a later analysis revealed, the rate of TCR association differed by HLA locus, with DRB1 most and HLA-C fewest. A later analysis associated 15,000 to 20,000 TCR beta sequences with HLA alleles at a 0.05 false discovery rate.

Donors were nominally healthy when sampled, though unrecorded immune exposures were likely. PCR primers comprised 60 Vbeta and 13 Jbeta primers. Data came from immunoSEQ multiplex PCR; TCRdb stores just in-frame clones and leaves some out. The table records more than 150,000 clones, about four fifths of them present only once. With respect to this clone: The antigen is undetermined.

The chain employs TRBV2 and TRBJ2-3; 7 bases are shared with TRBD2. Specimen: PBMCs. This TCR was recovered from a girl aged 10 to 17 in good health and CMV-seropositive. The CDR3 reads CASSDDGGRADTQYF. In DNA, the CDR3 is TGTGCCAGCAGTGACGACGGGGGGAGGGCAGATACGCAGTATTTT.